Each of the 12 T cell receptor beta chains below was sequenced from the same sample in a study of T cells expressing NK-cell markers. No DNA is given; TCRdb re-called the 5' RACE reads and lists each CDR3 protein once. This repertoire includes a few hundred thousand distinct CDR3 sequences. The sequencing sample was made of blood T cells: a sorted CD56 or NKG2C T cell subset, CD4+ or CD8+ T cells, or bulk PBMC T cells (not recorded which). These receptors all come from a man between 18 and 69 years old in good health.

V usage is TRBV5-1 and J usage is TRBJ1-2; with no DNA, the TCRdb D assignment of TRBD1 cannot be verified. The CDR3 loop spans 15 amino acids. CDR1 and CDR2 (germline): SGHRS, YFSETQ. This CDR3 is CASSLWGTMNYGYTF.

This chain uses TRBV11-2 with TRBJ1-3. The CDR3 extends over 15 amino acids. Germline loops: CDR1 SGHAT, CDR2 FQNNGV. The CDR3: CASSTTTSSGNTIYF.

The rearrangement uses TRBV25-1 and TRBJ2-1; TCRdb gives TRBD1 as the D gene, but with no DNA this cannot be confirmed. Germline V gene sequence: CDR1 MGHDK, CDR2 SYGVNS. This CDR3 is built from 16 residues. CDR3 sequence reads: CASRPPRTRSYNEQFF.

The chain uses TRBV4-1 and TRBJ2-3. This CDR3 comprises 16 residues. Germline V CDR1 and CDR2: MGHRA, YSYEKL. CDR3 loop: CASSQSRESYTDTQYF.

The rearrangement uses TRBV5-1 and TRBJ1-5; TCRdb's D gene call, TRBD1, goes unchecked for lack of DNA. Looked up from germline, CDR1 is SGHRS and CDR2 is YFSETQ. The CDR3 consists of 15 residues. The CDR3 loop is CASSLTGQGGQPQHF.

The rearrangement joins TRBV6-6 to TRBJ1-2; checking the TCRdb D call of TRBD1 is not possible without DNA. CDR3 length: 13 amino acids. Germline CDR1 reads MNHNY; CDR2 reads SVGAGI (reference sequence). This CDR3 is CASSRTGGLRYTF.

The chain combines TRBV2 with TRBJ2-2; TCRdb reports TRBD1, a call that lacks DNA to check it against. Germline V gene sequence: CDR1 SNHLY, CDR2 FYNNEI. The CDR3 is 16 amino acids. CDR3: CASSGDRVWDTGELFF.

The chain couples TRBV28 to TRBJ2-2; the TCRdb call, TRBD1, lacks DNA for checking. The germline V gene encodes CDR1 MDHEN and CDR2 SYDVKM. CDR3 length equals 16 residues. CDR3 sequence reads: CASSFFRQGRTGELFF. Variable domain in full (rest from reference TRBV28 and TRBJ2-2): DVKVTQSSRYLVKRTGEKVFLECVQDMDHENMFWYRQDPGLGLRLIYFSYDVKMKEKGDIPEGYSVSREKKERFSLILESASTNQTSMYLCASSFFRQGRTGELFFGEGSRLTVL.

The chain combines TRBV6-5 with TRBJ2-5; TCRdb indicates TRBD1, and absent DNA this call remains unverified. The CDR3 has 17 amino acids. Germline loops: CDR1 MNHEY, CDR2 SVGAGI. This chain's CDR3 is CASSYPDVGGSWETQYF.

The chain combines TRBV2 with TRBJ2-3. CDR1 and CDR2 (germline): SNHLY, FYNNEI. The CDR3 runs to 13 residues. The chain's CDR3 is CASSAYAPDTQYF.

The genes are TRBV19 and TRBJ2-6; the D call from TCRdb, TRBD1, cannot be confirmed without DNA. The CDR3 contains 17 residues. Looked up from germline, CDR1 is LNHDA and CDR2 is SQIVND (reference sequence). The CDR3 loop reads CASSIGTGFSGANVLTF.

CDR3 sequence: CASSLSSGGKQFF. The V call is TRBV12-3 or TRBV12-4, the J call TRBJ2-1; checking the TCRdb D call of TRBD2 is not possible without DNA. The CDR3 contains 13 residues.